What follows describes a single T cell receptor (beta chain). Its antigen is unknown. The data originate from a study of shared clonotypes between healthy human individuals. Profiled with immunoSEQ multiplex PCR; TCRdb holds only in-frame clones, not every one. This sample yields approximately 2.5 million clones, of which around 94% are seen a single time; 0.13% to 0.15% belongs to the top ten. Study-level points and caveats: What limited the represented genetic and exposure-history diversity was the small number of donors. As a rule, naive subsets had a larger estimated richness than memory subsets. The expectation was that sequencing depth would affect clonotype sharing among donors.

This CDR3 is 14 amino acids long. Germline CDR1 is GTSNPN and CDR2 is SVGIG (reference sequence). Trimming removed 3 bases at V and 1 base at J, with 12 bases between. The chain is built from TRBV30 and TRBJ1-2, with a tentative D call TRBD1 (6 bases). This sequence originates from a man younger than 35 in good health. Sequenced sample: naive CD4+ T cells sorted from blood. Sample subset: CD45RA+ positively selected. The chain's CDR3 is CAWRFGQINYGYTF. The CDR3 coding sequence is TGTGCCTGGAGATTTGGACAGATTAACTATGGCTACACCTTC.